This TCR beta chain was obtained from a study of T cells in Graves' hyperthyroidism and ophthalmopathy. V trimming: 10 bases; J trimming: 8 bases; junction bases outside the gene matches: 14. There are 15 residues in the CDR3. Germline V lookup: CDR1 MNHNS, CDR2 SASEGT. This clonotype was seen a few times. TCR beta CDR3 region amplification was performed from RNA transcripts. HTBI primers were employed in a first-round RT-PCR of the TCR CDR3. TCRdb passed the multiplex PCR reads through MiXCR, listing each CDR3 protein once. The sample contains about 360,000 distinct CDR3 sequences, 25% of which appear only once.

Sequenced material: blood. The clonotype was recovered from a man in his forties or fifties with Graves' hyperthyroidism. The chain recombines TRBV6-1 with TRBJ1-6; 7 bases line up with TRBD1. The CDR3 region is CATERQGPLDSPLHF. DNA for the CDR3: TGTGCCACTGAAAGACAGGGCCCTTTGGATTCACCCCTCCACTTT.